This TCR beta chain appears in the sequencing data of a study of blood T cells in healthy people across ages (dated by TCRdb to 2013 to 2016). As for the study more broadly: In model experiments, roughly one uniquely barcoded TCR beta cDNA molecule per two T cells was captured by template switching. To avoid experimental bias, donors of different ages were spread randomly across the sequencing lanes. The study measured age-related changes in TCR beta repertoire diversity using deep sequencing normalized with unique cDNA molecular identifiers. Donors were grouped into four age groups: young (average 16 years), middle-aged (roughly 37), aged (about 60) and long-lived (82). For two donors (one aged 18 to 30 and one aged 80 or older), the study analyzed two additional independent replicas of 1 million unique cDNA reads from the same blood draw. Summary of the overall study and its limitations: Observed TCR beta diversity per million T cells fell roughly linearly with age, and a significant reduction was already apparent by age about 43. Because profiling used bulk unsorted PBMCs, naive and antigen-experienced compartments could not be compared conclusively. Donor CMV infection status was unknown, potentially confounding age-related changes in expanded clonotypes. Estimates of total diversity from one million sequenced T cells were regarded as lower bounds and underestimates. Compared with the aged group, the long-lived group had more naive CD4+ T cells, fewer expanded clones and increased TCR diversity, suggesting age selection. Observed TCR beta diversity correlated strongly with the percentage of naive T cells measured by flow cytometry.

The 40 or so donors, aged 6 to 90 years, were systemically healthy Caucasian individuals from Russia. Each donor gave roughly 11 milliliters of peripheral blood, drawn into EDTA-treated Vacutainer tubes. Ficoll-Paque density-gradient centrifugation was used to isolate PBMCs, with at least 7 million per sample. Total RNA was extracted from PBMCs with Trizol reagent, with at least 6 micrograms obtained per sample. Naive CD45RAhigh/CD27high T cell percentages were measured by flow cytometry on a PBMC aliquot from every donor. The library was generated by 5' RACE. Sequencer: Illumina HiSeq 2500. A second PCR of about 6 to 11 cycles was run with a J-beta primer mix and a sample-barcoded 5' primer. A unique molecular identifier was introduced onto each TCR beta cDNA molecule by a template-switch 5' adaptor carrying 12 random nucleotides. Each sample yielded at least 2.5 million CDR3-containing paired-end reads. First-strand cDNA synthesis was performed from all RNA using the Mint cDNA synthesis kit, with priming by a TRBC-specific oligonucleotide. Following uracil-DNA glycosylase treatment, a first 18-cycle PCR with universal primers M1SS and BC2_uni_R was performed on all cDNA. The source study handled its data this way. For normalization, 1 million high-quality reads were randomly selected from each sample, with every read carrying a distinct molecular identifier. Instead of being binned into consensus sequences, reads that shared molecular identifiers were thrown out. MiTCR, with a Q25 quality threshold and the strictest error-elimination algorithm, was used for CDR3 identification, clonotype clustering and error correction. Lower-bound total TCR beta diversity was estimated with a nonparametric unseen species model using Euler transformation. TCRdb reran the public reads through fastp at Q25 and MiXCR, keeping productive beta chains. Every entry covers one CDR3 protein and lists the most common genes and DNA from its rows. TCRdb, not the original authors, processed these V and J calls. Present in this sample are 650,000 to 800,000 distinct CDR3 sequences, 44% of which were seen just once. Roughly 18% of the sample rests with the top ten.

Turning to this clonotype: The antigen this receptor binds is unknown. The sample holds no much larger clone one base away, and base qualities are not on file.

Trimming costs V 4 bases and J 0 bases, and their ends lie 13 bases apart. The CDR3 spans 16 residues, from the cysteine through the phenylalanine. Of all the DNA, just the CDR3 is kept, 48 bases in frame from base 1. For CDR1 and CDR2, the germline V gene lists MNHNS and SASEGT. The sequencing sample was made of blood. The sequence is built from TRBV6-1 and TRBJ2-1, with TRBD2 tentatively as D gene (7 bases match). The TCR comes from a man aged 60 to 69 in good health. The bases read TGTGCCAGCAGTGTCAAGGGGGGGAGCTCCTACAATGAGCAGTTCTTC. It codes for CASSVKGGSSYNEQFF.